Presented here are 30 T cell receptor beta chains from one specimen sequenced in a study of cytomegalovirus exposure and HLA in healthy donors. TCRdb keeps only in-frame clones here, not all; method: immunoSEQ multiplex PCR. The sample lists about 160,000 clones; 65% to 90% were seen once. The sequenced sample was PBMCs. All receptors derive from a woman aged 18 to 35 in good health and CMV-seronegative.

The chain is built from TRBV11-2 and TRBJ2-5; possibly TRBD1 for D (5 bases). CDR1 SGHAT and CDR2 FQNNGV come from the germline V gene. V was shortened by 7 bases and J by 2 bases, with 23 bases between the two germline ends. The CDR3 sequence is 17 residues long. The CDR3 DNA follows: TGTGCCAGCACTATAGGGCCCAGGGAAAGGGGACAAGAGACCCAGTACTTC. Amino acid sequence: CASTIGPRERGQETQYF.

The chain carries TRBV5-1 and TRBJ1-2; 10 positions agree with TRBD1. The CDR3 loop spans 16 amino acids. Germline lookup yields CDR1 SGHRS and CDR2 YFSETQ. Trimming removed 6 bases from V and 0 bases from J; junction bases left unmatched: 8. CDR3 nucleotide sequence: TGCGCCAGCACCCAGGGGGACAGGGGACCTAACTATGGCTACACCTTC. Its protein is CASTQGDRGPNYGYTF.

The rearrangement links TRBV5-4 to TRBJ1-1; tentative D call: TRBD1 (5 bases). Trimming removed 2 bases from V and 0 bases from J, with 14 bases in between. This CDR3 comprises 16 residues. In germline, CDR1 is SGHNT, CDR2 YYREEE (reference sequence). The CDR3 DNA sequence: TGTGCCAGCAGCTTTGGCAGGGCGAAGATGAACACTGAAGCTTTCTTT. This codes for CASSFGRAKMNTEAFF.

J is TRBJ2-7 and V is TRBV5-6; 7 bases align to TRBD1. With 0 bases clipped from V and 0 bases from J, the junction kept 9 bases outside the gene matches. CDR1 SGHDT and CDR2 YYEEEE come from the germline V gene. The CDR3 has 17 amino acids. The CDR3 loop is CASSLGYSRGYSYEQYF. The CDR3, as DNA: TGTGCCAGCAGCTTGGGGTATAGCAGGGGGTACTCCTACGAGCAGTACTTC.

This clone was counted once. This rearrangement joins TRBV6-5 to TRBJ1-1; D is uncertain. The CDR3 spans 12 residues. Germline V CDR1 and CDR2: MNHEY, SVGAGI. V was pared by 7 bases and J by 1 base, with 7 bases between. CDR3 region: CASINRNTEAFF. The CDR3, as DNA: TGTGCCAGCATCAACAGGAACACTGAAGCTTTCTTT.

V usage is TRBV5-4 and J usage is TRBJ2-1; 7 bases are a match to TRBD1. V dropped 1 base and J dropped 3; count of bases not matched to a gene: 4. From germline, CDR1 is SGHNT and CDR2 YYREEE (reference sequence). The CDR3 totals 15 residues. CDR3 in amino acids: CASSLPAGGYNEQFF. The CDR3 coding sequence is TGTGCCAGCAGCTTGCCTGCAGGGGGCTACAATGAGCAGTTCTTC.

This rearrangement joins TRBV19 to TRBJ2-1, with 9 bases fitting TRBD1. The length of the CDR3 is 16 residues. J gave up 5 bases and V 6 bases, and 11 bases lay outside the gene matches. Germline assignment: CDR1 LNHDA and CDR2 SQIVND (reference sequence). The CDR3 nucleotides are TGTGCCAGTAGCCACAAACAGGGGGCGTTCGACAATGAGCAGTTCTTC. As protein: CASSHKQGAFDNEQFF.

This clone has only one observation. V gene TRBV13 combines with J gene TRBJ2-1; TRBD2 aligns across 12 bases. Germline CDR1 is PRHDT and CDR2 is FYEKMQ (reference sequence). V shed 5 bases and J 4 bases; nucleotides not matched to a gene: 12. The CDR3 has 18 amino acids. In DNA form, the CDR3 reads TGTGCCAGCAGCACTCAAGGACTAGCGGGAAGAGTGTACAATGAGCAGTTCTTC. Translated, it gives CASSTQGLAGRVYNEQFF.

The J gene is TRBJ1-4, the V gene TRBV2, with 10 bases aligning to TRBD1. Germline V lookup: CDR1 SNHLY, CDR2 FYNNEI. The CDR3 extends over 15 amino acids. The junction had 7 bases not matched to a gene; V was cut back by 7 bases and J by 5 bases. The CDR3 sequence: CASNRPTGGNEKLFF. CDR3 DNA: TGTGCCAGCAATCGGCCGACAGGGGGCAATGAAAAACTGTTTTTT.

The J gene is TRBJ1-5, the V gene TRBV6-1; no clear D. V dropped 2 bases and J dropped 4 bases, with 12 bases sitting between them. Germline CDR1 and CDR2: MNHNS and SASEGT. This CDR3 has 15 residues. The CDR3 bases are TGTGCCAGCAGTGAATTAGGGAGGAGGAATCAGCCCCAGCATTTT. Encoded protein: CASSELGRRNQPQHF.

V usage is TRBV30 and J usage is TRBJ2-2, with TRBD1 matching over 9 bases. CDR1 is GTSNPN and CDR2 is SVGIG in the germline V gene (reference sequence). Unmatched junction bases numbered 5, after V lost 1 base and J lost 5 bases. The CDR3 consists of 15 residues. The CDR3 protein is CAWSAGDRATGELFF. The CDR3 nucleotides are TGTGCCTGGAGTGCGGGGGACAGGGCAACCGGGGAGCTGTTTTTT.

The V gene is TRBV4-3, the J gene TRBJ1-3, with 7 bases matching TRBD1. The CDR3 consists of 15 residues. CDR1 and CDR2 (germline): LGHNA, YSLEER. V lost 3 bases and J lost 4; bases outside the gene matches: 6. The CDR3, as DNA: TGCGCCAGCAGCCACGCTACAGGGGAAGGAAACACCATATATTTT. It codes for CASSHATGEGNTIYF.

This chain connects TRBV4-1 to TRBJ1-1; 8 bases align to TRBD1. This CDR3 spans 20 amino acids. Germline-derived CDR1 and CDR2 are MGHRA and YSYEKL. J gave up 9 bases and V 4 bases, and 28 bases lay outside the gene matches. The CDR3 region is CASSPRRTDKDPPGTGQAFF. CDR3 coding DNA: TGCGCCAGCAGCCCACGACGGACGGACAAAGACCCCCCCGGGACAGGACAAGCTTTCTTT.

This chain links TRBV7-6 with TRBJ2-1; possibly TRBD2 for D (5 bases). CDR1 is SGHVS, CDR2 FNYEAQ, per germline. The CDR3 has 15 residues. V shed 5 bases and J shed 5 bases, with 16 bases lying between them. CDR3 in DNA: TGTGCCAGCAGCCGTGGACCCTCGAGGGACAATGAGCAGTTCTTC. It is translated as CASSRGPSRDNEQFF.

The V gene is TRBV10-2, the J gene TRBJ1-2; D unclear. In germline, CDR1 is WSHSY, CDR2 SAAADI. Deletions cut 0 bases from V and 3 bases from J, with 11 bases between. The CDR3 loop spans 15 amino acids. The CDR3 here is CASSESGRMYYGYTF. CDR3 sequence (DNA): TGCGCCAGCAGTGAGTCGGGCAGGATGTACTATGGCTACACCTTC.

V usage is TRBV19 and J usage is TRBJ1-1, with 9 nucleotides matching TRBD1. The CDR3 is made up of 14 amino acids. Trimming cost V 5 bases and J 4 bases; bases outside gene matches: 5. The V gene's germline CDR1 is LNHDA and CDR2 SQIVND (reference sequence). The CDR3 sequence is CASSSRDRATEAFF. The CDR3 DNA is TGTGCCAGTAGTTCCCGGGACAGGGCCACTGAAGCTTTCTTT.

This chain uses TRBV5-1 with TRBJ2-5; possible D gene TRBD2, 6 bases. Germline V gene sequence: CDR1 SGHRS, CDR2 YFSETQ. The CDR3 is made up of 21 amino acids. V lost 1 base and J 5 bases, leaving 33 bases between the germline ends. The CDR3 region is CASSLLPGTGLMGSMGETQYF. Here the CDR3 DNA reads TGCGCCAGCAGCTTGTTGCCGGGGACGGGACTCATGGGATCAATGGGGGAGACCCAGTACTTC.

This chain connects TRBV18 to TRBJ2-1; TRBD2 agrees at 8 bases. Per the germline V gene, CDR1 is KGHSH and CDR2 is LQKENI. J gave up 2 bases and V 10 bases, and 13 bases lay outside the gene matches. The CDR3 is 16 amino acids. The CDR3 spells CATHTGTSGPYNEQFF. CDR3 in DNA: TGTGCCACCCATACAGGTACTAGCGGACCCTACAATGAGCAGTTCTTC.

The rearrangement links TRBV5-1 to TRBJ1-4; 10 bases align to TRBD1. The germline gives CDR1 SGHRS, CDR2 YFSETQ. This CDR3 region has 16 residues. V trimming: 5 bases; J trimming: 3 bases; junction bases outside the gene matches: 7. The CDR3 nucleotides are TGCGCCAGCAGTCCGGGACAGGGGATGGCTAATGAAAAACTGTTTTTT. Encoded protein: CASSPGQGMANEKLFF.

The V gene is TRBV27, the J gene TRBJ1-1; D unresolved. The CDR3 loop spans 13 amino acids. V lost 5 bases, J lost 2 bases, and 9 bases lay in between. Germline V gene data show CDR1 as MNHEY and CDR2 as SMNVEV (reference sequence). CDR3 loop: CASSPSLNTEAFF. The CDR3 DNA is TGTGCCAGCAGTCCCTCACTAAACACTGAAGCTTTCTTT.

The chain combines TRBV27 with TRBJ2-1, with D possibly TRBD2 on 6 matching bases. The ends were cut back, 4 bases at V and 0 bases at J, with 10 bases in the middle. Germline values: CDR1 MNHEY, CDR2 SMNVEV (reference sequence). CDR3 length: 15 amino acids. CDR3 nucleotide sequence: TGTGCCAGCAGTTCGTACGGGAGCTCCTACAATGAGCAGTTCTTC. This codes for CASSSYGSSYNEQFF.

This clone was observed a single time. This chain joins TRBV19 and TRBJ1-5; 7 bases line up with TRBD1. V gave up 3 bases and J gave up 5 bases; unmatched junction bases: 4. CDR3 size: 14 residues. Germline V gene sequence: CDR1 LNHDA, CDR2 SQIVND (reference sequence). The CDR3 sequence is CASSIEGGYQPQHF. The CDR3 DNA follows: TGTGCCAGTAGTATTGAAGGGGGCTATCAGCCCCAGCATTTT. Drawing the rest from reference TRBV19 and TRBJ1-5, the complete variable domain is DGGITQSPKYLFRKEGQNVTLSCEQNLNHDAMYWYRQDPGQGLRLIYYSQIVNDFQKGDIAEGYSVSREKKESFPLTVTSAQKNPTAFYLCASSIEGGYQPQHFGDGTRLSIL.

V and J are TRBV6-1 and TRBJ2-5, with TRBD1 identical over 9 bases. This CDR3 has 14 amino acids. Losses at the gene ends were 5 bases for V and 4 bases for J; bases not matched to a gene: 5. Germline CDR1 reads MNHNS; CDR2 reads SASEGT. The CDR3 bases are TGTGCCAGCAGTCAACGACAGGGGGGAGAGACCCAGTACTTC. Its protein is CASSQRQGGETQYF.

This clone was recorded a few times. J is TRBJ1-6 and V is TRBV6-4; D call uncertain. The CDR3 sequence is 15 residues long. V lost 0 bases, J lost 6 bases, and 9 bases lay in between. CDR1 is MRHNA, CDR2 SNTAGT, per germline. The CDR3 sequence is CASSDSPDFNSPLHF. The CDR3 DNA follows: TGTGCCAGCAGTGACTCGCCGGACTTTAATTCACCCCTCCACTTT.

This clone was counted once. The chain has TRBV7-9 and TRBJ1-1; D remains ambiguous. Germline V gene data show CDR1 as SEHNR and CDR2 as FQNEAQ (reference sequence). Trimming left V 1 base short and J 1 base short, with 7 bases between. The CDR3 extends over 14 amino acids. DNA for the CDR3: TGTGCCAGCAGCTTAGGGTGGAGGAACACTGAAGCTTTCTTT. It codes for CASSLGWRNTEAFF.

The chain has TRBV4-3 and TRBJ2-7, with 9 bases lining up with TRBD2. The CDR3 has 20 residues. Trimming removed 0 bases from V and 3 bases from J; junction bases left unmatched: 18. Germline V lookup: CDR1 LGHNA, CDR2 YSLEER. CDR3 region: CASSQDRSMGRLAEIYEQYF. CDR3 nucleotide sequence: TGCGCCAGCAGCCAAGATAGAAGTATGGGGAGACTAGCGGAGATCTACGAGCAGTACTTC.

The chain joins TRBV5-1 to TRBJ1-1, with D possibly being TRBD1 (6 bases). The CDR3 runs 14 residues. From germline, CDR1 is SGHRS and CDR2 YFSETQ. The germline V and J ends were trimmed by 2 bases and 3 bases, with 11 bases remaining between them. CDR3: CASSLWTADTEAFF. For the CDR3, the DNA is TGCGCCAGCAGCTTATGGACAGCTGACACTGAAGCTTTCTTT. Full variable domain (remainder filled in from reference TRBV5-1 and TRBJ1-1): KAGVTQTPRYLIKTRGQQVTLSCSPISGHRSVSWYQQTPGQGLQFLFEYFSETQRNKGNFPGRFSGRQFSNSRSEMNVSTLELGDSALYLCASSLWTADTEAFFGQGTRLTVV.

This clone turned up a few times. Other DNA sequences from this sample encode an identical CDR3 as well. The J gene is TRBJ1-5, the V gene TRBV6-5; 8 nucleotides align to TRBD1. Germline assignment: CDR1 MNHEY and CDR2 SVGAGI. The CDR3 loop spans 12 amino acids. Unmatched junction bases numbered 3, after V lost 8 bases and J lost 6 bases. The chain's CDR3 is CASRTGGQPQHF. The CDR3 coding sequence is TGTGCCAGCCGAACAGGGGGTCAGCCCCAGCATTTT.

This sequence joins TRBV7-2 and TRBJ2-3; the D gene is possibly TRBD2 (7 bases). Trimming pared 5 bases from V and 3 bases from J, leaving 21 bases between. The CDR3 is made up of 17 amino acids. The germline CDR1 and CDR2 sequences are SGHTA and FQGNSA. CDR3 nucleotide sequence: TGTGCCAGCAGCCGTAAGGGGGGGACCCCCTCGACAGATACGCAGTATTTT. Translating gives CASSRKGGTPSTDTQYF.

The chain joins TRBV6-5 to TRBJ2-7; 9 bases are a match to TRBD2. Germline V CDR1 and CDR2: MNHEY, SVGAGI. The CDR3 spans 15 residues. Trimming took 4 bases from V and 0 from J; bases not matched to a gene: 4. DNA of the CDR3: TGTGCCAGCAGTTCCTCGACTAGCGGCTCCTACGAGCAGTACTTC. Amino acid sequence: CASSSSTSGSYEQYF.